The 31 T cell receptor beta chains in this list originate from one sample, sequenced in a study of CD8 T cells in Susac syndrome. Random hexamers were used to reverse transcribe an amount of about 0.45 to 1 ug RNA. TCRdb analysed the immunoSEQ multiplex PCR reads with MiXCR anew, one entry per CDR3 protein. Found here are 100,000 or so distinct CDR3 sequences, 92% of them singletons; the top ten hold roughly 0.14%. Sequenced: CD4+ T cells from PBMCs. The receptors were gathered from a human donor in good health.

This clonotype was detected only once. The rearrangement joins TRBV20-1 to TRBJ2-4, with 15 bases that match TRBD2. J lost 4 bases, V lost 5 bases, and 6 bases had no gene match. The CDR3 is made up of 16 amino acids. Germline V lookup: CDR1 DFQATT, CDR2 SNEGSKA (reference sequence). The CDR3 is CSAPPGLAGGKNIQYF. As DNA, the CDR3 is TGCAGTGCTCCGCCGGGACTAGCGGGAGGTAAAAACATTCAGTACTTC.

This chain uses TRBV9 with TRBJ1-1; the D is unclear. The CDR3 is made up of 11 amino acids. The germline V gene encodes CDR1 SGDLS and CDR2 YYNGEE. Trimming pared 3 bases from V and 5 bases from J, leaving 5 bases between. Here the CDR3 reads CASSAGTEAFF. The CDR3 region has the DNA TGTGCCAGCAGCGCAGGAACTGAAGCTTTCTTT.

The chain links TRBV6-5 to TRBJ2-1; TRBD2 agrees at 11 bases. CDR3 length: 15 residues. With 5 bases clipped from V and 4 bases from J, the junction kept 4 bases outside the gene matches. CDR1 is MNHEY and CDR2 is SVGAGI in the germline V gene. CDR3 protein: CASSTSGGLYNEQFF. The CDR3 bases are TGTGCCAGCAGTACTAGCGGGGGTCTTTACAATGAGCAGTTCTTC.

The V gene is TRBV29-1, the J gene TRBJ2-6; 8 bases line up with TRBD1. Germline V gives CDR1 SQVTM, CDR2 ANQGSEA. The V segment lost 5 bases and the J segment 0 bases; nucleotides outside the gene matches: 9. The CDR3 has 17 residues. The CDR3 reads CSVPIGTGNSGANVLTF. Written as DNA, the CDR3 is TGCAGCGTTCCCATCGGGACAGGCAACTCTGGGGCCAACGTCCTGACTTTC.

The J gene is TRBJ2-1, the V gene TRBV4-1; 7 bases align to TRBD1. Germline assignment: CDR1 MGHRA and CDR2 YSYEKL. V dropped 1 base and J dropped 2; count of bases not matched to a gene: 2. CDR3 length: 15 amino acids. CDR3 region: CASSQGQGPYNEQFF. CDR3 DNA: TGCGCCAGCAGCCAAGGACAGGGCCCCTACAATGAGCAGTTCTTC.

The chain joins TRBV7-3 to TRBJ2-1; a weak D match, TRBD2 (6 bases). CDR3 length: 13 amino acids. The ends were cut back, 8 bases at V and 6 bases at J, with 14 bases in the middle. The V gene's germline CDR1 is SGHTA and CDR2 FQGTGA. The chain's CDR3 is CASGRESSNEQFF. In DNA form, the CDR3 reads TGTGCCAGCGGCCGGGAGTCAAGCAATGAGCAGTTCTTC.

This chain uses TRBV19 with TRBJ2-1; 11 bases agree with TRBD2. Germline values: CDR1 LNHDA, CDR2 SQIVND (reference sequence). Trimming removed 5 bases from V and 8 bases from J; junction bases left unmatched: 5. This CDR3 region has 14 residues. CDR3 nucleotide sequence: TGTGCCAGTAGTTTCGGGACTAGCGGCGATGAGCAGTTCTTC. Its protein is CASSFGTSGDEQFF.

This chain uses TRBV7-9 with TRBJ1-1; TRBD1 agrees at 7 bases. V lost 11 bases, J lost 0 bases, and 3 bases stayed unmatched. The CDR3 has 12 residues. The germline V gene has CDR1 SEHNR and CDR2 FQNEAQ (reference sequence). CDR3: CAAGQLNTEAFF. The CDR3 DNA follows: TGTGCCGCGGGACAGTTGAACACTGAAGCTTTCTTT. Complete variable domain (other parts from reference TRBV7-9 and TRBJ1-1): DTGVSQNPRHKITKRGQNVTFRCDPISEHNRLYWYRQTLGQGPEFLTYFQNEAQLEKSRLLSDRFSAERPKGSFSTLEIQRTEQGDSAMYLCAAGQLNTEAFFGQGTRLTVV.

In DNA, the CDR3 is TGTGCCAGCAGCTTCCTAGCGGGAGCTGGTAAGACCGGGGAGCTGTTTTTT. Its protein product is CASSFLAGAGKTGELFF. The V call is TRBV11-1, the J call TRBJ2-2, with 10 bases lining up with TRBD2. The CDR3 is made up of 17 amino acids. With 3 bases clipped from V and 5 bases from J, the junction kept 9 bases outside the gene matches. Germline CDR1 SGHAT, CDR2 FQDESV (reference sequence).

This chain connects TRBV6-2 or TRBV6-3 to TRBJ1-1; D possibly corresponds to TRBD1 (5 bases). The CDR3 is 16 amino acids. From germline, CDR1 is MNHEY and CDR2 SVGEGT. Trimming cost V 6 bases and J 0 bases, with 17 bases left between them. CDR3 DNA: TGTGCCAGCAGCCATACGGACACCTACCTGAACACTGAAGCTTTCTTT. Protein product: CASSHTDTYLNTEAFF.

The chain has TRBV12-3 or TRBV12-4 and TRBJ2-1; D remains ambiguous. This CDR3 comprises 16 residues. The V and J ends lost 10 bases and 3 bases respectively, with 22 bases between them. Here the CDR3 reads CATIVGHSPLYNEQFF. In DNA, the CDR3 is TGTGCCACCATAGTAGGTCACAGCCCTCTCTACAATGAGCAGTTCTTC.

The chain carries TRBV20-1 and TRBJ2-7; either TRBD1 or TRBD2 may supply D (7 bases each). The ends were cut back, 3 bases at V and 2 bases at J, with 23 bases in the middle. The CDR3 loop spans 17 amino acids. CDR1 is DFQATT, CDR2 SNEGSKA, per germline (reference sequence). Here the CDR3 DNA reads TGCAGTGCTAGGGACCTATCAGGGGGGGCGGTGGCCTACGAGCAGTACTTC. As protein: CSARDLSGGAVAYEQYF.

The chain couples TRBV3-1 to TRBJ2-2; D not certain. Germline values: CDR1 LGHDT, CDR2 YNNKEL (reference sequence). Trimming shortened V by 8 bases and J by 0 bases, and 4 bases separated the two germline ends. This CDR3 contains 12 residues. The CDR3 spells CASEANTGELFF. In DNA form, the CDR3 reads TGTGCCAGCGAAGCGAACACCGGGGAGCTGTTTTTT.

DNA for the CDR3: TGCAGTGCTCCCAATAAAGGACAAAAGACCTACGAGCAGTACTTC. Translating gives CSAPNKGQKTYEQYF. The chain combines TRBV20-1 with TRBJ2-7, with D perhaps TRBD1 (5 bases). Germline assignment: CDR1 DFQATT and CDR2 SNEGSKA (reference sequence). V dropped 5 bases and J dropped 2 bases, with 19 bases sitting between them. CDR3 length: 15 residues.

The chain employs TRBV28 and TRBJ1-1; no firm D call. The V gene lost 3 bases and the J gene lost 5 bases, with 13 bases spanning the gap. Germline V CDR1 and CDR2: MDHEN, SYDVKM. The CDR3 consists of 14 residues. CDR3 loop: CASSFVRGWTEAFF. CDR3 nucleotide sequence: TGTGCCAGCAGTTTTGTTCGGGGATGGACTGAAGCTTTCTTT.

The chain carries TRBV30 and TRBJ1-3; D is unclear. From germline, CDR1 is GTSNPN and CDR2 SVGIG (reference sequence). The V end was cut by 0 bases, the J end by 6 bases, with 12 bases between. The CDR3 is made up of 14 amino acids. CDR3 amino acids: CAWSVSPFANTIYF. CDR3 nucleotides: TGTGCCTGGAGTGTGTCACCTTTTGCAAACACCATATATTTT.

The rearrangement links TRBV19 to TRBJ1-1, with D possibly being TRBD1 (5 bases). The V gene lost 5 bases and the J gene lost 8 bases, with 18 bases spanning the gap. The CDR3 is 14 residues long. Germline CDR1 and CDR2: LNHDA and SQIVND (reference sequence). In nucleotides, the CDR3 is TGTGCCAGTAGTCCAAATCTTTGGAAGGGGGAAGCTTTCTTT. Its protein is CASSPNLWKGEAFF.

The sample holds one count of this clonotype. This chain joins TRBV6-5 and TRBJ2-7; 7 nucleotides line up with TRBD1. Germline V CDR1 and CDR2: MNHEY, SVGAGI. The trim removed 5 bases at V and 8 bases at J, leaving 6 bases unmatched. The length of the CDR3 is 12 residues. The CDR3 DNA reads TGTGCCAGCAGTAAAGGGACAGAAAAGCAGTACTTC. Translation gives CASSKGTEKQYF.

V and J are TRBV12-3 or TRBV12-4 and TRBJ1-2, with 10 bases identical to TRBD1. This CDR3 spans 15 amino acids. The V gene end was trimmed by 5 bases and the J gene end by 5 bases; junction bases not matched to a gene: 8. The CDR3 nucleotides read TGTGCCAGCAGTCAGCCGGGACAGGGGCGATATGGCTACACCTTC. This translates into CASSQPGQGRYGYTF.

The CDR3, as DNA: TGTGCCAGCAGTAAGGAGACAGGGGGGCACTATGGCTACACCTTC. Translated: CASSKETGGHYGYTF. The rearrangement links TRBV28 to TRBJ1-2; 9 nucleotides match TRBD1. V shed 5 bases and J 3 bases; nucleotides not matched to a gene: 7. Germline CDR1 reads MDHEN; CDR2 reads SYDVKM. CDR3 length: 15 amino acids.

The chain carries TRBV20-1 and TRBJ2-7, with 14 bases that match TRBD2. The CDR3 contains 15 residues. The trim removed 6 bases at V and 2 bases at J, leaving 6 bases unmatched. Germline loops: CDR1 DFQATT, CDR2 SNEGSKA (reference sequence). CDR3 amino acids: CSAWGLAGDTYEQYF. CDR3 nucleotides: TGCAGTGCGTGGGGACTAGCGGGAGACACCTACGAGCAGTACTTC.

V and J are TRBV27 and TRBJ2-1; D might be TRBD1 or TRBD2, each matching 6 bases. The CDR3 length is 16 residues. CDR1 is MNHEY and CDR2 is SMNVEV in the germline V gene (reference sequence). V shed 3 bases and J shed 0 bases, with 12 bases lying between them. In DNA, the CDR3 is TGTGCCAGCAGTTTCGGGGGCGAGAGCTCCTACAATGAGCAGTTCTTC. Its protein is CASSFGGESSYNEQFF.

The V gene is TRBV5-1, the J gene TRBJ1-1; D gene unclear. V shed 3 bases and J shed 1 base, with 22 bases lying between them. Germline V CDR1 and CDR2: SGHRS, YFSETQ. This CDR3 region has 18 residues. The CDR3 sequence: CASSSLLAGNPSNTEAFF. DNA of the CDR3: TGCGCCAGCAGCTCGCTCCTCGCGGGTAATCCCTCGAACACTGAAGCTTTCTTT.

V gene TRBV7-9 combines with J gene TRBJ1-2; the D is unclear. In germline, CDR1 is SEHNR, CDR2 FQNEAQ (reference sequence). The CDR3 has 13 residues. With 0 bases removed from V and 4 bases from J, the gap between germline ends came to 6 bases. In nucleotides, the CDR3 is TGTGCCAGCAGCTTAGCAACGGGCTATGGCTACACCTTC. Protein product: CASSLATGYGYTF.

This chain's CDR3 is CASSQGLRGAFF. The CDR3 DNA is TGTGCCAGCAGCCAGGGCCTCCGGGGAGCTTTCTTT. V is TRBV3-1 and J is TRBJ1-1; D uncertain. CDR1 and CDR2 from the germline V gene are LGHDT and YNNKEL (reference sequence). This CDR3 comprises 12 residues. The V and J ends lost 3 bases and 10 bases respectively, with 12 bases between them. The whole variable domain, remainder taken from reference TRBV3-1 and TRBJ1-1, is DTAVSQTPKYLVTQMGNDKSIKCEQNLGHDTMYWYKQDSKKFLKIMFSYNNKELIINETVPNRFSPKSPDKAHLNLHINSLELGDSAVYFCASSQGLRGAFFGQGTRLTVV.

CDR3 sequence reads: CAWSVRSDTEAFF. The DNA of the CDR3 is TGTGCCTGGAGTGTACGATCCGACACTGAAGCTTTCTTT. The chain carries TRBV30 and TRBJ1-1; D gene ambiguous. Trimming cost V 0 bases and J 3 bases, with 8 bases left between them. The germline V gene encodes CDR1 GTSNPN and CDR2 SVGIG (reference sequence). The CDR3 is 13 residues long.

The chain is built from TRBV7-2 and TRBJ2-7; TRBD1 agrees at 11 bases. The CDR3 has 15 amino acids. Germline loops: CDR1 SGHTA, CDR2 FQGNSA. Germline trimming cut 1 base from V and 4 bases from J; bases unmatched to any gene: 3. CDR3 coding DNA: TGTGCCAGCAGCTTAGGGGGGACAGGGGGATACGAGCAGTACTTC. As protein: CASSLGGTGGYEQYF.

The gene calls are TRBV7-2 and TRBJ2-2; TRBD2 might be the D (6 bases). The CDR3 contains 16 residues. With 3 bases removed from V and 6 bases from J, the gap between germline ends came to 17 bases. Germline loops: CDR1 SGHTA, CDR2 FQGNSA. In DNA form, the CDR3 reads TGTGCCAGCAGCTTCACATTACTAGCTGGCGCCGGGGAGCTGTTTTTT. Translating it yields CASSFTLLAGAGELFF.

The J gene is TRBJ2-1, the V gene TRBV7-3; 8 nucleotides match TRBD2. The CDR3 extends over 13 amino acids. Germline loops: CDR1 SGHTA, CDR2 FQGTGA. Here the CDR3 DNA reads TGTGCAAGGAAAGCGGGGGAGCACAATGAGCAGTTCTTC. It codes for CARKAGEHNEQFF.

CDR3 in amino acids: CSASPVTLPGGDTQYF. The CDR3 DNA sequence: TGCAGTGCTAGCCCGGTAACGCTACCGGGGGGGGATACGCAGTATTTT. This rearrangement joins TRBV20-1 to TRBJ2-3, with 8 bases aligning to TRBD2. With 3 bases clipped from V and 6 bases from J, the junction kept 14 bases outside the gene matches. The CDR3 runs 16 residues. Germline V gives CDR1 DFQATT, CDR2 SNEGSKA (reference sequence).

The rearrangement uses TRBV20-1 and TRBJ1-1, with 8 bases lining up with TRBD1. In germline, CDR1 is DFQATT, CDR2 SNEGSKA (reference sequence). V dropped 3 bases and J dropped 6; count of bases not matched to a gene: 12. The CDR3 runs 15 residues. CDR3 nucleotide sequence: TGCAGTGCTAGGAACCTACAGGGGGATTTGGCTGAAGCTTTCTTT. It is translated as CSARNLQGDLAEAFF.